A single sample is the source of the 26 T cell receptor beta chains below, sequenced in a study of T cell repertoires in cytomegalovirus infection. Their cognate antigens are unknown. In TCRdb, the reads were re-called with MiXCR into one record per CDR3 protein. This table holds approximately 500,000 distinct CDR3 sequences, 30% to 40% found once. This specimen was cultured PBMCs, taken from culture after CMV antigen stimulation. These receptors all come from a human donor in good health (CMV status not recorded). Some clones in this sample may be carry-over from other donors' samples.

The chain has TRBV14 and TRBJ2-7; 13 nucleotides agree with TRBD2. Trimming cost V 0 bases and J 4 bases; bases outside gene matches: 6. Germline CDR1 and CDR2: SGHDN and FVKESK. The CDR3 loop spans 17 amino acids. Written as DNA, the CDR3 is TGTGCCAGCAGCCAAGATGGGAGGACTAGCGGGAGTTACGAGCAGTACGTC. It specifies CASSQDGRTSGSYEQYV.

This clonotype occurred a few times. J is TRBJ1-5 and V is TRBV27; D is possibly TRBD1 (5 bases). The V gene lost 3 bases and the J gene lost 9 bases, with 9 bases spanning the gap. The CDR3 is 12 residues long. CDR1 MNHEY and CDR2 SMNVEV come from the germline V gene (reference sequence). The CDR3 DNA reads as TGTGCCAGCAGTTTCCCAGGGTGGCCCCAGCATTTT. This codes for CASSFPGWPQHF.

The chain couples TRBV7-6 to TRBJ2-2; TRBD1 matches at 8 bases. J was trimmed by 1 base and V by 4 bases; bases with no gene match: 8. The CDR3 extends over 17 amino acids. CDR1 and CDR2 from the germline V gene are SGHVS and FNYEAQ. CDR3 DNA sequence: TGTGCCAGCAGCTCGTTGGACAGGGAAATGAACACCGGGGAGCTGTTTTTT. It translates to CASSSLDREMNTGELFF. Full variable domain (outside the CDR3, taken from reference TRBV7-6 and TRBJ2-2): GAGVSQSPRYKVTKRGQDVALRCDPISGHVSLYWYRQALGQGPEFLTYFNYEAQQDKSGLPNDRFSAERPEGSISTLTIQRTEQRDSAMYRCASSSLDREMNTGELFFGEGSRLTVL.

This clonotype was counted only a few times. The J gene is TRBJ2-1, the V gene TRBV7-2, with D hard to call. V was trimmed by 1 base and J by 4 bases, leaving 14 bases between them. This CDR3 is 16 amino acids long. Germline V gives CDR1 SGHTA, CDR2 FQGNSA. This CDR3 reads CASSLGGGEAYNEQFF. CDR3 sequence (DNA): TGTGCCAGCAGCTTAGGAGGTGGAGAGGCGTACAATGAGCAGTTCTTC.

The V and J genes are TRBV28 and TRBJ2-2; D is unclear. CDR1 MDHEN and CDR2 SYDVKM come from the germline V gene. The CDR3 loop spans 16 amino acids. The V gene lost 4 bases and the J gene lost 4 bases, with 16 bases spanning the gap. For the CDR3, the DNA is TGTGCCAGCAGTTCGTCCAACGTGGAGTCCACCGGGGAGCTGTTTTTT. Its translation: CASSSSNVESTGELFF.

This clonotype was seen only a few times. An end of the junction does not agree with germline; a read error may underlie this. The CDR3 coding sequence is TGTGCCAGCACCTCACGGGTGAACACTGAAGCTTTCTTT. It yields the protein CASTSRVNTEAFF. The chain recombines TRBV7-1 with TRBJ1-1; no firm D call. TRBV7-1 qualifies as an ORF whose function is uncertain. The CDR3 length is 13 residues.

The chain has TRBV19 and TRBJ1-4; TRBD1 is a possible D gene (5 bases). Germline-derived CDR1 and CDR2 are LNHDA and SQIVND (reference sequence). Deletions cut 11 bases from V and 0 bases from J, with 16 bases between. CDR3 size: 15 residues. The CDR3 sequence: CASKTDFATNEKLFF. CDR3 nucleotides: TGTGCCTCCAAGACAGACTTCGCAACTAATGAAAAACTGTTTTTT.

In this sample, this clonotype turned up a few times. The CDR3 DNA sequence: TGTGCCAGCAGCTTAGTCCGGACGGGACTAAGCACAGATACGCAGTATTTT. Translating it yields CASSLVRTGLSTDTQYF. This chain connects TRBV7-2 to TRBJ2-3; 7 nucleotides agree with TRBD2. The CDR3 is 17 amino acids. The germline V gene has CDR1 SGHTA and CDR2 FQGNSA. The trim removed 1 base at V and 0 bases at J, leaving 7 bases unmatched. Looking up the rest from reference TRBV7-2 and TRBJ2-3 gives the full variable domain: GAGVSQSPSNKVTEKGKDVELRCDPISGHTALYWYRQSLGQGLEFLIYFQGNSAPDKSGLPSDRFSAERTGGSVSTLTIQRTQQEDSAVYLCASSLVRTGLSTDTQYFGPGTRLTVL.

This clonotype was seen only a few times. The chain is built from TRBV28 and TRBJ2-3, with D maybe TRBD1 (5 bases). V shed 5 bases and J shed 0 bases, with 15 bases lying between them. Germline assignment: CDR1 MDHEN and CDR2 SYDVKM. The CDR3 is 16 amino acids. Here the CDR3 reads CASSPVLTASTDTQYF. CDR3 nucleotides: TGTGCCAGCAGTCCCGTCTTGACAGCAAGCACAGATACGCAGTATTTT.

This clonotype was picked up a small number of times. The chain couples TRBV7-9 to TRBJ2-5; the match to TRBD2 covers 7 bases. V gave up 1 base and J gave up 4 bases; unmatched junction bases: 3. Germline CDR1 and CDR2: SEHNR and FQNEAQ (reference sequence). The CDR3 has 14 amino acids. The CDR3 bases are TGTGCCAGCAGCTTAGAGACTAGCAGAGAGACCCAGTACTTC. This encodes CASSLETSRETQYF.

In its sample, this clonotype was seen a few times. The chain combines TRBV7-9 with TRBJ2-3; a weak D match, TRBD1 (6 bases). The CDR3 spans 15 residues. From germline, CDR1 is SEHNR and CDR2 FQNEAQ (reference sequence). The ends were cut back, 3 bases at V and 6 bases at J, with 16 bases in the middle. The CDR3 reads CASSLGRTRGDTQYF. The CDR3 DNA reads TGTGCCAGCAGCTTGGGACGGACGAGGGGGGATACGCAGTATTTT.

In its sample, this clonotype was seen a few times. A read error may account for a junction end that differs from germline. The chain recombines TRBV7-2 with TRBJ1-5; the D gene is possibly TRBD1 (6 bases). Germline lookup yields CDR1 SGHTA and CDR2 FQGNSA. The CDR3 loop spans 14 amino acids. In DNA form, the CDR3 reads TGTGCCAGCAGCGGGCAGGGGAGCAAACAGCCCCAGCATTTT. Protein: CASSGQGSKQPQHF.

The chain joins TRBV5-1 to TRBJ2-7; 10 nucleotides match TRBD1. The germline gives CDR1 SGHRS, CDR2 YFSETQ. CDR3 size: 15 residues. The J segment lost 7 bases and the V segment lost 4 bases, leaving 11 bases of the junction unmatched. The CDR3 DNA is TGCGCCAGCAGCCCCGGACAGGGGGAGATGAGTGAGCAGTACGTC. Translating it yields CASSPGQGEMSEQYV.

This clonotype has a handful of counts. This chain uses TRBV7-2 with TRBJ2-1; TRBD2 agrees at 7 bases. Losses at the gene ends were 2 bases for V and 10 bases for J; bases not matched to a gene: 8. Germline CDR1 reads SGHTA; CDR2 reads FQGNSA. CDR3 length: 14 residues. The DNA for the CDR3 is TGTGCCAGCAGCTTACGGAACCTAGCGGCAGAGCAGTTCTTC. It is translated as CASSLRNLAAEQFF.

There are a few counts of this clonotype. The V call is TRBV4-3, the J call TRBJ1-4; D is unresolved. Germline V gives CDR1 LGHNA, CDR2 YSLEER. CDR3 length equals 18 residues. Trimming pared 1 base from V and 6 bases from J, leaving 21 bases between. Written as DNA, the CDR3 is TGCGCCAGCAGCCAAGGGAGCCTTTACCCAGTGGGGTATGAAAAACTGTTTTTT. Translating it yields CASSQGSLYPVGYEKLFF.

This clonotype was found a few times. This chain links TRBV27 with TRBJ1-1; 7 nucleotides agree with TRBD1. This CDR3 comprises 14 residues. Germline trimming cut 8 bases from V and 1 base from J; bases unmatched to any gene: 7. CDR1 is MNHEY, CDR2 SMNVEV, per germline (reference sequence). CDR3 sequence (DNA): TGTGCCAGCGGCCGACAGGGCCCGAACACTGAAGCTTTCTTT. It translates to CASGRQGPNTEAFF.

The chain links TRBV20-1 to TRBJ2-5, with 9 bases lining up with TRBD2. The V segment lost 1 base and the J segment 3 bases; nucleotides outside the gene matches: 0. CDR1 DFQATT and CDR2 SNEGSKA come from the germline V gene (reference sequence). This CDR3 spans 13 amino acids. The CDR3 is CSARVAGEETQYF. The CDR3 DNA reads as TGCAGTGCTAGAGTAGCGGGAGAAGAGACCCAGTACTTC.

In its sample, this clonotype was seen once. The V gene is TRBV28, the J gene TRBJ1-1; TRBD1 matches at 8 bases. The CDR3 extends over 14 amino acids. J gave up 4 bases and V 4 bases, and 5 bases lay outside the gene matches. Germline V lookup: CDR1 MDHEN, CDR2 SYDVKM. CDR3 nucleotides: TGTGCCAGCAGTTCACAGGGGGGGGCCACTGAAGCTTTCTTT. Protein: CASSSQGGATEAFF.

The table lists this clonotype with many counts. V is TRBV7-9 and J is TRBJ2-3; D gene unclear. The V gene lost 5 bases and the J gene lost 0 bases, with 15 bases spanning the gap. This CDR3 region has 16 residues. The germline gives CDR1 SEHNR, CDR2 FQNEAQ (reference sequence). The DNA of the CDR3 is TGTGCCAGCAGCCCTGGAGAGCGTACTAGCACAGATACGCAGTATTTT. Residues: CASSPGERTSTDTQYF.

The chain couples TRBV11-2 to TRBJ1-2, with 8 positions matching TRBD1. The CDR3 loop spans 15 amino acids. CDR1 and CDR2 from the germline V gene are SGHAT and FQNNGV. V lost 4 bases, J lost 3 bases, and 7 bases stayed unmatched. The CDR3 sequence is CASSSVRGPDYGYTF. In DNA form, the CDR3 reads TGTGCCAGCAGCTCAGTCAGGGGGCCGGACTATGGCTACACCTTC.

This clonotype was counted only a few times. This rearrangement joins TRBV14 to TRBJ2-1; D is ambiguous. The CDR3 runs to 13 residues. Germline-derived CDR1 and CDR2 are SGHDN and FVKESK. Trimming shortened V by 6 bases and J by 9 bases, and 15 bases separated the two germline ends. The CDR3 protein is CASSPLTEFEQFF. Written as DNA, the CDR3 is TGTGCCAGCAGTCCCCTAACGGAATTTGAGCAGTTCTTC.

This chain uses TRBV20-1 with TRBJ2-1, with TRBD2 matching 14 bases. The junction had 5 bases not matched to a gene; V was cut back by 4 bases and J by 0 bases. Germline V gene lookup returns CDR1 DFQATT and CDR2 SNEGSKA (reference sequence). This CDR3 region has 17 residues. CDR3 nucleotide sequence: TGCAGTGCTAAGGCGGGGACTAGCGGGAGCTCCTACAATGAGCAGTTCTTC. Translating gives CSAKAGTSGSSYNEQFF.

This clonotype was counted only a few times. J is TRBJ2-7 and V is TRBV28, with unresolved D. V dropped 8 bases and J dropped 2 bases, with 7 bases sitting between them. Per germline, CDR1 MDHEN and CDR2 SYDVKM. This CDR3 is built from 11 residues. CDR3 coding DNA: TGTGCCAGCGGTGGAACCTACGAGCAGTACTTC. It encodes CASGGTYEQYF.

The V and J genes are TRBV6-1 and TRBJ1-1; D perhaps matches TRBD1 (5 bases). This CDR3 comprises 15 residues. Germline V CDR1 and CDR2: MNHNS, SASEGT. Between the trimmed V and J ends, which lost 6 bases and 7 bases, there was a span of 21 bases. CDR3 residues: CASREVGHPRGEAFF. Written as DNA, the CDR3 is TGTGCCAGCAGGGAGGTAGGACATCCGAGGGGTGAAGCTTTCTTT.

This clonotype has a handful of counts. The J gene is TRBJ2-7, the V gene TRBV2, with TRBD2 identical over 9 bases. CDR3 length: 18 residues. The junction had 18 bases not matched to a gene; V was cut back by 3 bases and J by 6 bases. Germline CDR1 SNHLY, CDR2 FYNNEI. CDR3 in amino acids: CASSDRAPFGREGGEQYF. The CDR3 DNA follows: TGTGCCAGCAGTGATCGAGCCCCCTTTGGGCGGGAGGGCGGCGAGCAGTACTTC.

The genes are TRBV11-2 and TRBJ2-1; TRBD2 agrees at 8 bases. The germline gives CDR1 SGHAT, CDR2 FQNNGV. Losses at the gene ends were 1 base for V and 4 bases for J; bases not matched to a gene: 3. CDR3 length: 15 residues. The CDR3 loop is CASSLGSGSYNEQFF. The DNA of the CDR3 is TGTGCCAGCAGCTTAGGGAGCGGGAGTTACAATGAGCAGTTCTTC.